The source of this TCR beta chain is a study of identical twins. The CDR3 sequence is 15 residues long. Trimming stripped 2 bases from V and 5 bases from J, with 13 bases between. Germline values: CDR1 KGHSH, CDR2 LQKENI. Regarding the study as a whole: Fewer insertions were carried by abundant cord blood beta clonotypes, but none was seen in memory repertoires. Excess twin sharing in beta out-of-frame sequences was weaker.

Template switching, a step in the protocol, added a universal primer site, and cDNA carried unique molecular identifiers. TCRdb itself ran the 5' RACE reads through MiXCR, one entry per CDR3 protein. The data show hundreds of thousands of distinct CDR3 sequences, around 6% seen once. This clonotype turned up a few times. Its antigen is currently unknown. Donors uniformly comprised healthy Caucasians. Sequencing was done on a sample of naive T cells sorted from blood. The chain couples TRBV18 to TRBJ2-1; D is tentatively TRBD1 or TRBD2 (6 bases each). The receptor's source is a young man in good health. The CDR3 bases are TGTGCCAGCTCACCATGGGGGGCCGGGGACAATGAGCAGTTCTTC. Residues: CASSPWGAGDNEQFF.